Following are 18 T cell receptor beta chains from one sample sequenced in a study of cytomegalovirus exposure and HLA in healthy donors. In the PCR, 60 Vbeta and 13 Jbeta primers were used. The repertoire was sequenced with immunoSEQ multiplex PCR; TCRdb's copy has only in-frame clones and lacks some. The sample comprises about 150,000 clones, around three quarters of which are singletons, and around 1.5% rests with the top ten. The sample was PBMCs. The origin of the receptors is a man aged 35-49 years in good health and CMV-seronegative.

In this sample, this clone turned up a few times. The rearrangement uses TRBV5-1 and TRBJ2-2; D gene unclear. V lost 2 bases and J lost 0, with 11 bases in between. There are 16 residues in the CDR3. Germline CDR1 is SGHRS and CDR2 is YFSETQ. The DNA of the CDR3 is TGCGCCAGCAGCTTCGACAACCCATCGAACACCGGGGAGCTGTTTTTT. Protein sequence: CASSFDNPSNTGELFF.

This chain joins TRBV5-4 and TRBJ1-1; 9 nucleotides line up with TRBD1. The length of the CDR3 is 14 residues. The J segment lost 5 bases and the V segment lost 4 bases, leaving 6 bases of the junction unmatched. Germline V CDR1 and CDR2: SGHNT, YYREEE (reference sequence). For the CDR3, the DNA is TGTGCCAGCAGCCCGACAGGGGGTAGGACTGAAGCTTTCTTT. It yields the protein CASSPTGGRTEAFF.

The chain links TRBV7-9 to TRBJ2-3; 7 positions match TRBD1. The germline CDR1 and CDR2 sequences are SEHNR and FQNEAQ (reference sequence). Trimming cost V 10 bases and J 4 bases; bases outside gene matches: 14. The CDR3 is 15 residues long. The CDR3 spells CATLTTGIGADTQYF. Written as DNA, the CDR3 is TGTGCCACCCTAACGACAGGGATCGGGGCAGATACGCAGTATTTT.

In this sample, this clone turned up once. This chain connects TRBV6-6 to TRBJ1-1; a possible D gene is TRBD1 (6 bases). The CDR3 has 14 amino acids. Germline CDR1 MNHNY, CDR2 SVGAGI (reference sequence). Trimming cost V 7 bases and J 1 base, with 13 bases left between them. DNA of the CDR3: TGTGCCAGCAAGTTAGGGGACACGAACACTGAAGCTTTCTTT. Translating gives CASKLGDTNTEAFF.

A single count supports this clone. This chain uses TRBV12-5 with TRBJ1-4, with unresolved D. The CDR3 loop spans 15 amino acids. The V end lost 0 bases, the J end lost 10 bases, and 15 bases lay between the germline ends. Germline lookup yields CDR1 LGHNT and CDR2 FRNRAP. The CDR3 loop reads CASGLVLGEKGKLFF. The CDR3 coding sequence is TGTGCTAGTGGTTTGGTACTCGGGGAAAAAGGAAAACTGTTTTTT.

This clone occurred a few times. The rearrangement links TRBV5-8 to TRBJ2-3, with D unresolved. With 4 bases removed from V and 2 bases from J, the gap between germline ends came to 14 bases. The CDR3 is 15 residues long. Germline V gene sequence: CDR1 SGHTS, CDR2 YDEGEE. The CDR3: CASSPAFGLTDTQYF. CDR3 in DNA: TGTGCCAGCAGCCCGGCGTTTGGGCTCACAGATACGCAGTATTTT.

This clone was observed once. The chain is built from TRBV14 and TRBJ1-3; the D gene is possibly TRBD1 (6 bases). CDR3 length: 15 residues. The germline gives CDR1 SGHDN, CDR2 FVKESK. Trimming shortened V by 2 bases and J by 2 bases, and 10 bases separated the two germline ends. The chain's CDR3 is CASSQLQGAGNTIYF. CDR3 coding DNA: TGTGCCAGCAGCCAACTACAGGGTGCTGGAAACACCATATATTTT.

CDR3 in amino acids: CASSQGPGNGYTF. The CDR3 nucleotides are TGCGCCAGCAGCCAAGGTCCGGGGAATGGCTACACCTTC. This chain uses TRBV4-1 with TRBJ1-2, with no clear D. CDR1 and CDR2 (germline): MGHRA, YSYEKL. Deletions cut 1 base from V and 6 bases from J, with 9 bases between. CDR3 length: 13 amino acids.

This clone was seen a few times. This chain joins TRBV11-2 and TRBJ2-3; TRBD1 agrees at 7 bases. The CDR3 runs to 19 residues. From germline, CDR1 is SGHAT and CDR2 FQNNGV. With V trimmed by 0 bases and J by 2 bases, 14 bases remained unmatched. The CDR3 protein is CASSLDSYRYRGNTDTQYF. CDR3 nucleotide sequence: TGTGCCAGCAGCTTAGATAGCTATCGTTACAGGGGAAACACAGATACGCAGTATTTT. Full variable domain (missing parts from reference TRBV11-2 and TRBJ2-3): EAGVAQSPRYKIIEKRQSVAFWCNPISGHATLYWYQQILGQGPKLLIQFQNNGVVDDSQLPKDRFSAERLKGVDSTLKIQPAKLEDSAVYLCASSLDSYRYRGNTDTQYFGPGTRLTVL.

The J gene is TRBJ1-5, the V gene TRBV29-1; tentatively, D is TRBD1 (6 bases). V shed 5 bases and J shed 8 bases, with 13 bases lying between them. Germline CDR1 and CDR2: SQVTM and ANQGSEA. CDR3 size: 12 residues. This CDR3 is CSVRLQGEPQHF. The CDR3 DNA is TGCAGCGTTAGATTACAGGGAGAGCCCCAGCATTTT.

The chain employs TRBV27 and TRBJ2-2; 8 bases map to TRBD2. V trimming: 8 bases; J trimming: 4 bases; junction bases outside the gene matches: 6. CDR1 MNHEY and CDR2 SMNVEV come from the germline V gene (reference sequence). CDR3 length: 14 residues. CDR3 DNA: TGTGCCAGCCGGGGGGGCACCACCACCGGGGAGCTGTTTTTT. It codes for CASRGGTTTGELFF.

This sequence joins TRBV6-1 and TRBJ2-1, with 7 positions matching TRBD1. Losses at the gene ends were 3 bases for V and 8 bases for J; bases not matched to a gene: 10. Germline CDR1 reads MNHNS; CDR2 reads SASEGT. The CDR3 spans 15 residues. In DNA, the CDR3 is TGTGCCAGCAGTGACCCCGGCCGGGACAGCTATGAGCAGTTCTTC. Translated: CASSDPGRDSYEQFF.

The CDR3, as DNA: TGTGCCAGCAGTGAACGGCAGGGGCTGGAGACCCAGTACTTC. Translated, it gives CASSERQGLETQYF. The V and J genes are TRBV2 and TRBJ2-5; D may be TRBD1 (6 bases). Germline CDR1 and CDR2: SNHLY and FYNNEI. The CDR3 covers 14 residues. The ends were cut back, 2 bases at V and 5 bases at J, with 12 bases in the middle.

The genes are TRBV9 and TRBJ1-2; D unclear. Germline-derived CDR1 and CDR2 are SGDLS and YYNGEE. Trimming took 4 bases from V and 3 from J, leaving 7 bases between them. This CDR3 is built from 12 residues. CDR3 protein: CASSLEDYGYTF. CDR3 in DNA: TGTGCCAGCAGCCTCGAGGACTATGGCTACACCTTC.

This chain joins TRBV18 and TRBJ2-1; 7 nucleotides line up with TRBD1. J was trimmed by 1 base and V by 2 bases; bases with no gene match: 5. Germline V CDR1 and CDR2: KGHSH, LQKENI. This CDR3 contains 16 residues. The CDR3 nucleotides are TGTGCCAGCTCACCATTAGGGGGCAATTCCTACAATGAGCAGTTCTTC. It specifies CASSPLGGNSYNEQFF. Full variable domain (remainder filled in from reference TRBV18 and TRBJ2-1): NAGVMQNPRHLVRRRGQEARLRCSPMKGHSHVYWYRQLPEEGLKFMVYLQKENIIDESGMPKERFSAEFPKEGPSILRIQQVVRGDSAAYFCASSPLGGNSYNEQFFGPGTRLTVL.

CDR3 coding DNA: TGTGCCAGCAGCATTAAGTGGGGCAAGGATACGCAGTATTTT. Encoded protein: CASSIKWGKDTQYF. The chain uses TRBV7-2 and TRBJ2-3, with D perhaps TRBD1 (5 bases). This CDR3 is built from 14 residues. Trimming stripped 5 bases from V and 6 bases from J, with 15 bases between. Germline V gene lookup returns CDR1 SGHTA and CDR2 FQGNSA.

CDR3 in DNA: TGTGCCAGCATCCCATCCGGGACAGGGCGAACTGAAGCTTTCTTT. Protein product: CASIPSGTGRTEAFF. This sequence joins TRBV6-5 and TRBJ1-1; TRBD1 agrees at 9 bases. This CDR3 spans 15 amino acids. The J segment lost 5 bases and the V segment lost 7 bases, leaving 11 bases of the junction unmatched. The V gene's germline CDR1 is MNHEY and CDR2 SVGAGI.

The rearrangement joins TRBV25-1 to TRBJ2-5; D remains unclear. CDR1 and CDR2 from the germline V gene are MGHDK and SYGVNS. The CDR3 consists of 16 residues. Trimming shortened V by 3 bases and J by 0 bases, and 14 bases separated the two germline ends. This CDR3 is CASSEPTTLDQETQYF. The CDR3 coding sequence is TGTGCCAGCAGTGAGCCAACTACCCTGGACCAAGAGACCCAGTACTTC.